This T cell receptor beta chain was sequenced for a study of T-cell reconstitution after alpha-beta-depleted transplantation in children. The V gene lost 6 bases and the J gene lost 8 bases, with 23 bases spanning the gap. There are 16 residues in the CDR3. Germline V gene lookup returns CDR1 SEHNR and CDR2 FQNEAQ (reference sequence). For TCRbeta, the library was prepared with unique molecular identifiers. TCRdb reanalysed the PCR reads using MiXCR and keeps one entry per CDR3 protein. The data contain almost 400,000 distinct CDR3 sequences, roughly 21% of them seen just once; the ten biggest clones take up approximately 3.9%.

The chain is built from TRBV7-9 and TRBJ2-1; possible D gene TRBD1, 6 bases. The sequence was collected from a human donor who donated a stem cell graft to a child with acute myeloid leukemia. Sequenced material: PBMCs from the stem cell graft donor, taken from the stem cell graft. CDR3 bases: TGTGCCAGCAGGGCAAGGGTAGGGGGATTTGATCATGAGCAGTTCTTC. Translated: CASRARVGGFDHEQFF. Full variable domain (remainder filled in from reference TRBV7-9 and TRBJ2-1): DTGVSQNPRHKITKRGQNVTFRCDPISEHNRLYWYRQTLGQGPEFLTYFQNEAQLEKSRLLSDRFSAERPKGSFSTLEIQRTEQGDSAMYLCASRARVGGFDHEQFFGPGTRLTVL.